This TCR beta chain was identified in a study of beta chain features in type 1 diabetes. Overall study: Sorted cells examined across all samples numbered about 110,000,000. The study, taken as a whole, reports: Among all four CD4+ subsets, Type 1 diabetes patients had TCRB CDR3s that were moderately but significantly shorter.

Comments on this clone: The antigen is not known.

The germline V gene encodes CDR1 MDHEN and CDR2 SYDVKM. This CDR3 spans 16 amino acids. With 2 bases clipped from V and 8 bases from J, the junction kept 12 bases outside the gene matches. Purity of each sorted population was above 95%. Since all of the isolated RNA was reverse transcribed, expressed TCRB transcripts were what got sequenced. Sequencing was performed with immunoSEQ multiplex PCR; in TCRdb, only in-frame clones are kept and a portion is missing. There are around 160,000 clones in the sample; approximately 9.1% occur only once, and around 0.64% lies in the top ten. This sequence joins TRBV28 and TRBJ2-1; 7 nucleotides agree with TRBD2. The clonotype originates from a woman in her 30s with type 1 diabetes. The sequenced sample consisted of central memory CD4+ T cells from blood. This CDR3 reads CASSLTSAGAGDEQFF. In nucleotides, the CDR3 is TGTGCCAGCAGTTTAACATCCGCGGGAGCCGGTGATGAGCAGTTCTTC.